This entry is about one T cell receptor (beta chain). The specificity of this receptor is unknown. Base quality data are lacking; no much larger clone is found one base away. TCR CDR3 regions were amplified from genomic DNA by multiplex PCR using the deep immunoSEQ assay. For each cell subset, the extracted genomic DNA was distributed evenly across all wells of several immunoSEQ 96-well plates, and each plate served as one replicate. Each replicate PCR for sorted subsets received 150 to 250 ng genomic DNA, equal to about 30,000 T cell genomes. Purified libraries were measured with a Qubit 3.0 fluorometer, size-checked on a Bioanalyzer 2100, and measured again with the KAPA Library Quantification kit. Every immunoSEQ 96-well plate was sequenced on a separate single-read 150-cycle Illumina NextSeq 550 flow cell. Concerning the study's data processing: Because the immunoSEQ output held only junctional sequences and lacked quality scores, the filtering could not match the filtering applied to full-length reads. To assign V/J genes and CDR3, sequences were annotated using PyIR, a Python wrapper for IgBLAST v1.9, with IMGT germline references. Any read was removed if the V/J assignment was weak (E-value above 1e-6), the CDR3 was missing, or the read contained stop codons, out-of-frame junctions, or ambiguous translated residues. V3J clonotypes were defined as sequences sharing an identical inferred V gene, J gene, and CDR3 amino acid sequence. To compute the percentage overlap between repertoires, the number of shared unique clonotypes was divided by the size of the smaller repertoire. RTK rarefaction, the Chao1 estimator, and Recon v2.1 estimates of unobserved clonotypes were used to assess repertoire richness. For all TCRbeta clonotypes obtained by the gDNA method from several donors, generation probabilities were computed with OLGA. TCRdb carries this immuneACCESS record with in-frame sequences only. Its versions omit some clonotypes, under half of them owing to an unresolved V gene in the studies checked, with the rest unexplained. V and J calls and clone size come straight from that table; D and trimming were deduced from the DNA. This sample lists 1,500,000 or so clones; around 97% were detected once. About 1.2% of the sample rests with the top ten.

This specimen comes from a study of shared clonotypes between healthy human individuals (dated by TCRdb to between 2020 and 2021). Concerning the study at large: The cohort comprised a couple of women and a few men aged 18 to 49 years. For each donor, CD4 naive and CD4 memory were each run on three plates, CD8 naive on two plates, and CD8 memory on one plate. Blood TCR repertoires of a handful of healthy adults were deeply sequenced to estimate repertoire size and the extent of clonotype sharing between individuals. To increase sequencing depth and limit assay-specific biases, different laboratories used diverse techniques to prepare libraries and sequence TCR repertoires. Leukapheresis yielded between about 0.9 and 9.5 billion PBMCs per donor.

V trim: 0 bases; J trim: 1 base; unmatched bases: 8. CDR1 is given as SGDLS and CDR2 as YYNGEE, both from the germline V gene. From its cysteine to its phenylalanine, the CDR3 spans 17 amino acids. CDR3 DNA is the only sequence kept; it has 51 bases, read in frame from the first base. The donors were healthy, HIV-negative adults with no recently reported acute infections or vaccinations. Every donor was a Caucasian adult living in Nashville, Tennessee, USA. CD4+ T cells were enriched through magnetic negative selection, after which naive cells were positively selected on CD45RA and the remaining negative fraction served as the memory subset. After blood collection by leukapheresis, PBMCs were isolated using Ficoll-Histopaque density gradient centrifugation and then cryopreserved in the vapor phase of liquid nitrogen. Analytical flow cytometry was used to check the purity and quantity of each magnetically sorted T cell population. Each sorted fraction had its genomic DNA isolated and then quantified by UV absorbance on a Nanodrop 2000c.

General study outcomes and caveats: Only blood was sampled, and tissue TCR repertoires likely differ from those in blood. When a few donors were compared, the shared fraction of clonotypes was around 4.6% for naive CD4, 3.5% for naive CD8, 2% to 2.5% for memory CD4, and 0.4% for memory CD8. Because the study included a small number of donors, the genetic and exposure-history diversity represented was limited. Estimated clonotype richness was generally larger for naive than for memory subsets. Pairwise subsampling led to the expectation that sequencing depth would affect the degree of clonotype sharing among donors. Incomplete sequencing was indicated by rarefaction of sorted-subset datasets, despite the large sequencing depth. Compared with non-shared clonotypes, the clonotypes found in all four sorted-subset donors had higher generation probabilities.

In this chain, TRBV9 is recombined with TRBJ1-2, and TRBD1 aligns with 8 junction nucleotides. Sequencing was performed on naive CD4+ T cells sorted from blood. The sample's cell subset or site, from its label and the paper: CD45RA+ positively selected. The clonotype originates from a man aged 30 to 39 in good health. For the CDR3, the sequence is CASSVARGRPDNYGYTF. The DNA sequence reads TGTGCCAGCAGCGTAGCCAGGGGGCGCCCCGATAACTATGGCTACACCTTC. With the portions outside the CDR3 filled from the reference TRBV9 and TRBJ1-2 genes, the complete variable region becomes DSGVTQTPKHLITATGQRVTLRCSPRSGDLSVYWYQQSLDQGLQFLIQYYNGEERAKGNILERFSAQQFPDLHSELNLSSLELGDSALYFCASSVARGRPDNYGYTFGSGTRLTVV.